The 21 T cell receptor beta chains given below trace back to one sample, sequenced in a study of T cells after yellow fever vaccination. One entry per CDR3 protein, called by TCRdb with MiXCR from the 5' RACE reads. The sample includes 300,000 to 400,000 distinct CDR3 sequences, around 10% of them seen just once. The sample in question was CD4+ T cells sorted from PBMCs, obtained 45 days after the yellow fever booster vaccination. The receptors originated from a man younger than 35 who received the YFV17D yellow fever vaccine.

This clonotype was seen just once. J is TRBJ1-5 and V is TRBV30; D may be TRBD1 (5 bases). The CDR3 is made up of 15 amino acids. V was trimmed by 2 bases and J by 5 bases, leaving 16 bases between them. Germline CDR1 is GTSNPN and CDR2 is SVGIG (reference sequence). CDR3 bases: TGTGCCTGGAGTATACTGGGAAAAGGGGATCAGCCCCAGCATTTT. Amino acids: CAWSILGKGDQPQHF.

The chain is built from TRBV14 and TRBJ1-2, with no clear D. Trimming took off 0 bases at V and 0 bases at J, with 17 bases between the two ends. CDR3 length equals 18 residues. Germline V CDR1 and CDR2: SGHDN, FVKESK. CDR3 protein: CASSQDLRRPGTNYGYTF. CDR3 DNA: TGTGCCAGCAGCCAAGATCTAAGAAGGCCGGGGACTAACTATGGCTACACCTTC.

This clonotype showed up just a few times. The gene calls are TRBV6-1 and TRBJ2-6, with D maybe TRBD1 (5 bases). Germline V gene sequence: CDR1 MNHNS, CDR2 SASEGT. The CDR3 is made up of 15 amino acids. V gave up 11 bases and J gave up 0 bases, with 14 bases separating them. CDR3 protein: CAVHRINSGANVLTF. The CDR3 DNA reads as TGTGCCGTACACAGGATAAACTCTGGGGCCAACGTCCTGACTTTC.

This clonotype was observed a handful of times. The genes are TRBV12-3 or TRBV12-4 and TRBJ2-1, with TRBD1 as a possible D gene (5 bases). V was cut by 9 bases and J by 5 bases, with 14 bases left in between. CDR3 size: 13 residues. The CDR3 sequence: CASRSGRDNEQFF. The DNA for the CDR3 is TGTGCCAGTAGGAGTGGCAGGGACAATGAGCAGTTCTTC.

This clonotype was found a few times. V and J are TRBV30 and TRBJ2-5; 9 nucleotides agree with TRBD2. CDR3 length equals 15 residues. Germline loops: CDR1 GTSNPN, CDR2 SVGIG (reference sequence). V lost 0 bases to trimming and J lost 5 bases; unmatched junction nucleotides: 7. This CDR3 reads CAWSVRAGGRETQYF. CDR3 coding DNA: TGTGCCTGGAGTGTACGGGCGGGGGGGCGTGAGACCCAGTACTTC.

The V and J genes are TRBV28 and TRBJ2-1; D is perhaps TRBD2 (6 bases). V gave up 7 bases and J gave up 3 bases, with 19 bases separating them. Germline V CDR1 and CDR2: MDHEN, SYDVKM. The CDR3 loop spans 16 amino acids. Here the CDR3 DNA reads TGTGCCAGCAACTTTACCCCGCGGGGATACTACAATGAGCAGTTCTTC. It translates to CASNFTPRGYYNEQFF.

This clonotype was picked up a small number of times. The J gene is TRBJ1-3, the V gene TRBV29-1; D unclear. The CDR3 spans 13 residues. Germline V CDR1 and CDR2: SQVTM, ANQGSEA. Trimming stripped 3 bases from V and 1 base from J, with 7 bases between. CDR3 sequence reads: CSVDGGSGNTIYF. Here the CDR3 DNA reads TGCAGCGTTGATGGCGGATCTGGAAACACCATATATTTT.

The CDR3 DNA follows: TGCAGCGTGGGGGGAAGACAGACTAATGAAAAACTGTTTTTT. Protein product: CSVGGRQTNEKLFF. The chain links TRBV29-1 to TRBJ1-4, with a tentative D call TRBD1 (5 bases). This CDR3 comprises 14 residues. Trimming shortened V by 6 bases and J by 2 bases, and 13 bases separated the two germline ends. CDR1 SQVTM and CDR2 ANQGSEA come from the germline V gene.

This clonotype was recorded at least ten times. The rearrangement uses TRBV20-1 and TRBJ2-1; the match to TRBD2 covers 8 bases. Trimming took 1 base from V and 0 from J; bases not matched to a gene: 8. Germline V gene lookup returns CDR1 DFQATT and CDR2 SNEGSKA (reference sequence). The CDR3 is 17 residues long. CDR3 DNA: TGCAGTGCTAGAGCCGTTATAGCGGGGAGCTCCTACAATGAGCAGTTCTTC. Protein: CSARAVIAGSSYNEQFF.

V gene TRBV9 combines with J gene TRBJ1-6; TRBD1 matches at 9 bases. J lost 8 bases, V lost 3 bases, and 9 bases had no gene match. Germline CDR1 SGDLS, CDR2 YYNGEE. This CDR3 is built from 16 residues. CDR3 residues: CASSALAGQGYSPLHF. CDR3 sequence (DNA): TGTGCCAGCAGCGCACTCGCGGGACAGGGATATTCACCCCTCCACTTT. The full variable domain, its missing parts supplied by reference TRBV9 and TRBJ1-6, is DSGVTQTPKHLITATGQRVTLRCSPRSGDLSVYWYQQSLDQGLQFLIQYYNGEERAKGNILERFSAQQFPDLHSELNLSSLELGDSALYFCASSALAGQGYSPLHFGNGTRLTVT.

This rearrangement joins TRBV7-2 to TRBJ2-3; 7 bases map to TRBD1. This CDR3 is built from 14 residues. The germline CDR1 and CDR2 sequences are SGHTA and FQGNSA. After removal of 4 bases from V and 7 bases from J, the junction contained 8 bases not matched to a gene. In nucleotides, the CDR3 is TGTGCCAGCAGCTGGGGACAGAATGTAAATACGCAGTATTTT. Translating gives CASSWGQNVNTQYF.

The rearrangement links TRBV11-2 to TRBJ1-2, with 7 bases fitting TRBD1. This CDR3 is 14 amino acids long. J gave up 6 bases and V 1 base, and 5 bases lay outside the gene matches. Germline CDR1 reads SGHAT; CDR2 reads FQNNGV. DNA for the CDR3: TGTGCCAGCAGCTTAGGACAGGGTGGTCATGGCTACACCTTC. Encoded protein: CASSLGQGGHGYTF.

This clonotype was counted at least ten times. This sequence joins TRBV11-2 and TRBJ2-1; possibly TRBD1 for D (5 bases). Trimming took off 0 bases at V and 0 bases at J, with 12 bases between the two ends. This CDR3 is 17 amino acids long. Germline loops: CDR1 SGHAT, CDR2 FQNNGV. As DNA, the CDR3 is TGTGCCAGCAGCTTAGAGAAGACAGCCAGCTCCTACAATGAGCAGTTCTTC. This gives the protein CASSLEKTASSYNEQFF.

CDR3 DNA sequence: TGTGCCACCAGGTCGGCTACAGATACGCAGTATTTT. As protein: CATRSATDTQYF. The V call is TRBV24-1, the J call TRBJ2-3; no firm D call. Germline V gene sequence: CDR1 KGHDR, CDR2 SFDVKD. The CDR3 is made up of 12 amino acids. Trimming pared 7 bases from V and 3 bases from J, leaving 7 bases between.

This clonotype was detected only a few times. The rearrangement uses TRBV7-3 and TRBJ1-2, with TRBD1 matching over 7 bases. The CDR3 totals 13 residues. From germline, CDR1 is SGHTA and CDR2 FQGTGA. V was clipped by 5 bases and J by 8 bases; unmatched bases: 8. CDR3 DNA: TGTGCCAGCAGCCTACGACAGGGTCGGGGCTACACCTTC. Its protein product is CASSLRQGRGYTF.

This clonotype was observed many times. The chain couples TRBV4-3 to TRBJ2-5; D assignment may be TRBD1 or TRBD2 (5 bases each). The CDR3 covers 16 residues. CDR1 LGHNA and CDR2 YSLEER come from the germline V gene. V lost 0 bases, J lost 3 bases, and 14 bases lay in between. The CDR3 DNA reads as TGCGCCAGCAGCCAAGAAGCGAGGGTCAGGGAAGAGACCCAGTACTTC. Protein sequence: CASSQEARVREETQYF.

This chain connects TRBV20-1 to TRBJ2-3, with 9 bases identical to TRBD2. Germline assignment: CDR1 DFQATT and CDR2 SNEGSKA (reference sequence). The CDR3 consists of 16 residues. J lost 3 bases, V lost 0 bases, and 7 bases had no gene match. Here the CDR3 DNA reads TGCAGTGCTAGAGATTGGATAGCGGGGGTGACAGATACGCAGTATTTT. This gives the protein CSARDWIAGVTDTQYF.

This clonotype appeared a few times. The chain links TRBV28 to TRBJ2-5, with TRBD2 identical over 10 bases. Germline CDR1 is MDHEN and CDR2 is SYDVKM. The CDR3 has 15 amino acids. After removal of 8 bases from V and 5 bases from J, the junction contained 11 bases not matched to a gene. The CDR3 bases are TGTGCCAGCCTCTCAGCGGGGGGGCCGGAGGAGACCCAGTACTTC. It codes for CASLSAGGPEETQYF.

This clonotype was seen ten or more times. The chain couples TRBV5-1 to TRBJ2-3; D is perhaps TRBD1 or TRBD2 (5 bases each). This CDR3 has 16 amino acids. With 5 bases removed from V and 1 base from J, the gap between germline ends came to 17 bases. CDR1 is SGHRS, CDR2 YFSETQ, per germline. DNA for the CDR3: TGCGCCAGCAGTCCGGGGAACATGGGGGGCACAGATACGCAGTATTTT. Amino acids: CASSPGNMGGTDTQYF.

The chain uses TRBV4-3 and TRBJ1-4, with unresolved D. The germline V gene encodes CDR1 LGHNA and CDR2 YSLEER. The CDR3 length is 15 residues. Between the trimmed V and J ends, which lost 4 bases and 4 bases, there was a span of 13 bases. The DNA of the CDR3 is TGCGCCAGCAGCCCCGCGGCGGTTGTTAATGAAAAACTGTTTTTT. Its translation is CASSPAAVVNEKLFF.

This clonotype was seen a few times. The V and J genes are TRBV12-3 or TRBV12-4 and TRBJ2-2; possible D gene TRBD2, 7 bases. Trimming left V 7 bases short and J 3 bases short, with 12 bases between. CDR3 size: 14 residues. The CDR3 protein is CASIEGGYTGELFF. In DNA, the CDR3 is TGTGCCAGCATCGAGGGGGGGTACACCGGGGAGCTGTTTTTT.